The 25 T cell receptor beta chains below come from one sample, sequenced in a study of shared clonotypes between healthy human individuals. Sequencing used immunoSEQ multiplex PCR; TCRdb keeps in-frame clones, though not all of them. The data hold approximately 340,000 clones, with around 72% observed a single time. Source material: memory CD4+ T cells sorted from blood. As for subset: CD45RA-negative fraction. Every receptor here comes from a man between 25 and 39 years old in good health.

The J gene is TRBJ2-3, the V gene TRBV7-2; possibly TRBD2 for D (7 bases). Germline V gene lookup returns CDR1 SGHTA and CDR2 FQGNSA. This CDR3 comprises 15 residues. Deletions cut 4 bases from V and 6 bases from J, with 17 bases between. CDR3 in amino acids: CASSSEGGGRDTQYF. CDR3 DNA: TGTGCCAGCAGCTCGGAGGGCGGGGGCAGGGATACGCAGTATTTT.

This sequence joins TRBV5-1 and TRBJ1-1; D not resolved. Germline assignment: CDR1 SGHRS and CDR2 YFSETQ. V was clipped by 3 bases and J by 1 base, with 7 bases between them. This CDR3 contains 13 residues. This CDR3 reads CASSSDPNTEAFF. Here the CDR3 DNA reads TGCGCCAGCAGCTCTGACCCGAACACTGAAGCTTTCTTT.

J is TRBJ2-1 and V is TRBV29-1; D possibly corresponds to TRBD1 (6 bases). Germline CDR1 and CDR2: SQVTM and ANQGSEA. Trimming shortened V by 7 bases and J by 6 bases, and 19 bases separated the two germline ends. The length of the CDR3 is 14 residues. DNA for the CDR3: TGCAGCGGCGACGACAGGTTGAGAGGCAATGAGCAGTTCTTC. Its translation: CSGDDRLRGNEQFF.

This chain joins TRBV18 and TRBJ1-3; D is perhaps TRBD1 (5 bases). The CDR3 totals 14 residues. Germline loops: CDR1 KGHSH, CDR2 LQKENI. The V end lost 5 bases, the J end lost 4 bases, and 12 bases lay between the germline ends. CDR3 region: CASSVQGLGNTIYF. The CDR3 nucleotides are TGTGCCAGCTCAGTCCAGGGTCTCGGAAACACCATATATTTT.

This chain joins TRBV7-3 and TRBJ1-2; weak D call: TRBD1 (5 bases). This CDR3 comprises 13 residues. Per germline, CDR1 SGHTA and CDR2 FQGTGA. V gave up 5 bases and J gave up 10 bases, with 17 bases separating them. The CDR3 loop is CASSPGGGAAYTF. The CDR3 DNA reads TGTGCCAGCAGCCCAGGTGGGGGAGCGGCCTACACCTTC.

As regards this clone: The junction does not match germline at one end; this may be a read error. The chain carries TRBV6-5 and TRBJ2-2; D may correspond to TRBD1 or TRBD2 (5 bases each). Germline CDR1 and CDR2: MNHEY and SVGAGI. The CDR3 is 14 residues long. CDR3 protein: CASSRDHNIGELFF. DNA for the CDR3: TGTGCCAGCAGCCGGGACCATAACATCGGGGAGCTGTTTTTT.

This clone was found a few times. This rearrangement joins TRBV6-1 to TRBJ2-3; 7 bases fit TRBD1. The germline CDR1 and CDR2 sequences are MNHNS and SASEGT. The CDR3 extends over 14 amino acids. V shed 10 bases, J shed 3 bases, and the junction held 10 bases outside the gene matches. The DNA for the CDR3 is TGTGCCACTATCCGGGACAGTCCGACAGATACGCAGTATTTT. Residues: CATIRDSPTDTQYF.

The rearrangement links TRBV25-1 to TRBJ2-3; 13 nucleotides align to TRBD2. CDR1 MGHDK and CDR2 SYGVNS come from the germline V gene. Germline trimming cut 7 bases from V and 3 bases from J; bases unmatched to any gene: 10. This CDR3 comprises 17 residues. The CDR3, as DNA: TGTGCCAGCACCGCGACTAGCGGGAGGAGGAGAACAGATACGCAGTATTTT. This translates into CASTATSGRRRTDTQYF.

The chain combines TRBV6-1 with TRBJ2-4; a possible D gene is TRBD1 (5 bases). The CDR3 has 15 residues. V lost 2 bases to trimming and J lost 6 bases, with 14 bases between them. Germline V gene data show CDR1 as MNHNS and CDR2 as SASEGT. Written as DNA, the CDR3 is TGTGCCAGCAGTGAAACAGGTCTGGGCCGAAACATTCAGTACTTC. Its translation: CASSETGLGRNIQYF.

The chain uses TRBV7-9 and TRBJ2-7, with TRBD2 matching 11 bases. CDR1 is SEHNR, CDR2 FQNEAQ, per germline (reference sequence). The CDR3 is 16 amino acids. V shed 1 base, J shed 4 bases, and the junction held 6 bases outside the gene matches. CDR3 DNA sequence: TGTGCCAGCAGCTTAGTAGCGGGAGGGCCCAGTTACGAGCAGTACTTC. Translation gives CASSLVAGGPSYEQYF.

This sequence joins TRBV5-6 and TRBJ1-5; 12 bases map to TRBD1. Germline loops: CDR1 SGHDT, CDR2 YYEEEE. The CDR3 totals 15 residues. V lost 4 bases, J lost 6 bases, and 5 bases stayed unmatched. The chain's CDR3 is CASSQGQGAGQPQHF. CDR3 nucleotide sequence: TGTGCCAGCAGCCAGGGACAGGGGGCTGGTCAGCCCCAGCATTTT.

This chain uses TRBV5-1 with TRBJ2-7; 12 positions match TRBD2. Germline CDR1 reads SGHRS; CDR2 reads YFSETQ. The V segment lost 0 bases and the J segment 3 bases; nucleotides outside the gene matches: 10. The CDR3 is made up of 18 amino acids. The CDR3 sequence is CASSLGSSGRAGGYEQYF. The DNA of the CDR3 is TGCGCCAGCAGCTTGGGGTCTAGCGGGAGGGCCGGGGGCTACGAGCAGTACTTC.

The chain combines TRBV5-1 with TRBJ2-5, with 9 bases that match TRBD1. Germline V gene data show CDR1 as SGHRS and CDR2 as YFSETQ. V shed 4 bases and J 4 bases; nucleotides not matched to a gene: 8. This CDR3 has 15 amino acids. This CDR3 is CASSRQGDSVETQYF. CDR3 bases: TGCGCCAGCAGCCGACAGGGGGACTCAGTAGAGACCCAGTACTTC.

The chain uses TRBV7-2 and TRBJ1-4; no definite D call. The CDR3 is 13 residues long. Per the germline V gene, CDR1 is SGHTA and CDR2 is FQGNSA. V lost 3 bases and J 3 bases, leaving 5 bases between the germline ends. The CDR3 region is CASSFIANEKLFF. The CDR3 coding sequence is TGTGCCAGCAGCTTCATAGCTAATGAAAAACTGTTTTTT. Using reference TRBV7-2 and TRBJ1-4 for the parts outside the CDR3, the full variable domain is GAGVSQSPSNKVTEKGKDVELRCDPISGHTALYWYRQSLGQGLEFLIYFQGNSAPDKSGLPSDRFSAERTGGSVSTLTIQRTQQEDSAVYLCASSFIANEKLFFGSGTQLSVL.

V is TRBV19 and J is TRBJ2-7; possibly TRBD2 for D (6 bases). V lost 0 bases, J lost 0 bases, and 12 bases lay in between. The CDR3 totals 16 residues. From germline, CDR1 is LNHDA and CDR2 SQIVND (reference sequence). The CDR3 here is CASSIDPGLSSYEQYF. The CDR3 nucleotides are TGTGCCAGTAGTATAGATCCGGGACTGTCCTCCTACGAGCAGTACTTC. The whole variable domain, remainder taken from reference TRBV19 and TRBJ2-7, is DGGITQSPKYLFRKEGQNVTLSCEQNLNHDAMYWYRQDPGQGLRLIYYSQIVNDFQKGDIAEGYSVSREKKESFPLTVTSAQKNPTAFYLCASSIDPGLSSYEQYFGPGTRLTVT.

This rearrangement joins TRBV7-9 to TRBJ2-5; the match to TRBD2 covers 10 bases. The CDR3 is 16 residues long. V lost 5 bases, J lost 3 bases, and 9 bases stayed unmatched. Germline loops: CDR1 SEHNR, CDR2 FQNEAQ (reference sequence). CDR3 amino acids: CASSRFGTSAEETQYF. The DNA for the CDR3 is TGTGCCAGCAGCAGATTCGGGACTAGCGCGGAAGAGACCCAGTACTTC.

V gene TRBV28 combines with J gene TRBJ2-1; D may be TRBD2 (5 bases). V shed 1 base and J shed 13 bases, with 17 bases lying between them. Germline CDR1 and CDR2: MDHEN and SYDVKM. The CDR3 totals 14 residues. This chain's CDR3 is CASSLSGDPKKQFF. In DNA, the CDR3 is TGTGCCAGCAGTTTATCCGGGGATCCCAAGAAACAGTTCTTC.

This sequence joins TRBV30 and TRBJ2-5; 8 nucleotides line up with TRBD2. The CDR3 spans 13 residues. Germline CDR1 GTSNPN, CDR2 SVGIG (reference sequence). The J segment lost 9 bases and the V segment lost 1 base, leaving 7 bases of the junction unmatched. DNA for the CDR3: TGTGCCTGGAGTGAAAGCGGGAGAGGGGCCCAGTACTTC. It yields the protein CAWSESGRGAQYF.

V is TRBV18 and J is TRBJ1-3; perhaps TRBD1 as D (6 bases). This CDR3 is 16 amino acids long. Per germline, CDR1 KGHSH and CDR2 LQKENI. The V end was cut by 2 bases, the J end by 0 bases, with 11 bases between. The CDR3, as DNA: TGTGCCAGCTCACCAGGGACACCGTTCTCTGGAAACACCATATATTTT. Protein: CASSPGTPFSGNTIYF.

This chain uses TRBV7-8 with TRBJ2-5, with 11 positions matching TRBD2. Germline V gene sequence: CDR1 SGHVS, CDR2 FQNEAQ. Trimming cost V 4 bases and J 2 bases; bases outside gene matches: 12. The CDR3 loop spans 18 amino acids. The CDR3 loop reads CASSSSRGTSGNQETQYF. The CDR3 DNA follows: TGTGCCAGCAGCTCGAGTAGGGGGACTAGCGGTAATCAAGAGACCCAGTACTTC.

The chain has TRBV5-1 and TRBJ2-2; possible D gene TRBD1, 5 bases. CDR1 is SGHRS, CDR2 YFSETQ, per germline. The CDR3 is made up of 14 amino acids. V lost 8 bases, J lost 4 bases, and 15 bases lay in between. Here the CDR3 DNA reads TGCGCCAGTGGGCGAGACAGTACCACCGGGGAGCTGTTTTTT. Its translation: CASGRDSTTGELFF.

CDR3 in amino acids: CASSLEGRGGEMFF. CDR3 bases: TGCGCCAGCAGCTTGGAGGGACGGGGAGGAGAGATGTTTTTT. The chain has TRBV5-1 and TRBJ1-4; D possibly corresponds to TRBD1 (5 bases). The V and J ends lost 0 bases and 15 bases respectively, with 18 bases between them. CDR3 length: 14 residues. Germline-derived CDR1 and CDR2 are SGHRS and YFSETQ.

This clone has a count of ten or more. The CDR3 region is CASSLVFTRGNDEQFF. CDR3 DNA: TGTGCCAGCAGCTTGGTTTTCACCAGGGGAAACGACGAGCAGTTCTTC. The genes are TRBV5-5 and TRBJ2-1; D is perhaps TRBD1 (6 bases). From germline, CDR1 is SGHKS and CDR2 YYEKEE (reference sequence). The V end lost 0 bases, the J end lost 10 bases, and 20 bases lay between the germline ends. The CDR3 covers 16 residues.

V and J are TRBV30 and TRBJ1-1; 10 bases are a match to TRBD1. CDR3 length equals 16 residues. J gave up 3 bases and V 1 base, and 8 bases lay outside the gene matches. Looked up from germline, CDR1 is GTSNPN and CDR2 is SVGIG (reference sequence). Written as DNA, the CDR3 is TGTGCCTGGAGTGGGGACAGGGGCAGGGGAGACACTGAAGCTTTCTTT. Translated: CAWSGDRGRGDTEAFF.

This chain links TRBV19 with TRBJ2-5, with a tentative D call TRBD1 (5 bases). Germline CDR1 LNHDA, CDR2 SQIVND (reference sequence). The V end lost 3 bases, the J end lost 4 bases, and 15 bases lay between the germline ends. The CDR3 runs to 15 residues. The CDR3 protein is CASSIFQGSVETQYF. DNA of the CDR3: TGTGCCAGTAGTATTTTCCAGGGATCCGTAGAGACCCAGTACTTC.